This T cell receptor (beta chain) was sequenced during a study of PD-L1 blockade in urothelial cancer. As for the study in general: Blood was analyzed 3 weeks (second dose) and 6 weeks after treatment start. Study-wide results and limits: Expansion of tumor-associated blood clones at 3 weeks was greater in durable-benefit patients.

Libraries were prepared by immunoSEQ multiplex PCR; TCRdb keeps only in-frame clonotypes and omits some of them. The sample lists around 50,000 clones, approximately 85% seen once, with under 2.5% in the top ten. This clone was seen just once. The antigen is unknown. The time point here: peripheral blood 6 weeks after treatment start. Germline V gives CDR1 MNHEY, CDR2 SVGAGI. The CDR3 totals 15 residues. V shed 5 bases and J shed 3 bases, with 17 bases lying between them. This TCR came from a man in his fifties or sixties with urothelial cancer. This material consisted of PBMCs, taken around atezolizumab (anti-PD-L1) treatment. This chain links TRBV6-5 with TRBJ2-7, with D possibly being TRBD1 (5 bases). CDR3 loop: CASSPEWGSYYEQYF. The CDR3 DNA reads TGTGCCAGCAGTCCCGAATGGGGCAGTTACTACGAGCAGTACTTC.